The 24 T cell receptor beta chains below come from one sample, sequenced in a study of blood T cell repertoires in COVID-19. Sequencing was performed with immunoSEQ multiplex PCR; in TCRdb, only in-frame clones are kept and a portion is missing. The sample lists 140,000 to 150,000 clones, 70% to 85% occurring once. Source material: peripheral blood. Source of these receptors: a man between 60 and 70 years old with active or convalescent COVID-19.

The rearrangement links TRBV7-2 to TRBJ1-2; 8 positions match TRBD1. CDR1 is SGHTA and CDR2 is FQGNSA in the germline V gene. V lost 4 bases and J lost 4; bases outside the gene matches: 14. The CDR3 loop spans 17 amino acids. CDR3 sequence (DNA): TGTGCCAGCAGCTCAAAAATCTCAGGGGGCCTGGGCTATGGCTACACCTTC. Translated, it gives CASSSKISGGLGYGYTF.

V usage is TRBV30 and J usage is TRBJ2-2; D may be TRBD1 (5 bases). The germline gives CDR1 GTSNPN, CDR2 SVGIG (reference sequence). The CDR3 extends over 13 amino acids. The ends were cut back, 4 bases at V and 3 bases at J, with 9 bases in the middle. Here the CDR3 reads CAWTGFYTGELFF. CDR3 DNA: TGTGCCTGGACAGGGTTTTACACCGGGGAGCTGTTTTTT.

The rearrangement links TRBV10-1 to TRBJ1-2, with D perhaps matching TRBD1 (6 bases). In germline, CDR1 is WNHNN, CDR2 SYGVQD (reference sequence). This CDR3 is built from 14 residues. Trimming removed 3 bases at V and 3 bases at J, with 11 bases between. The CDR3: CASSESGQHYGYTF. DNA for the CDR3: TGCGCCAGCAGTGAAAGCGGACAGCACTATGGCTACACCTTC.

The chain links TRBV27 to TRBJ1-2; D might be TRBD1 (5 bases). This CDR3 spans 14 amino acids. Deletions cut 6 bases from V and 8 bases from J, with 19 bases between. Germline V CDR1 and CDR2: MNHEY, SMNVEV (reference sequence). The DNA for the CDR3 is TGTGCCAGCAGCTCTCCCTCAGGGCTTGGAGGCTACACCTTC. It translates to CASSSPSGLGGYTF.

The chain recombines TRBV6-2 or TRBV6-3 with TRBJ2-3, with a weak D call TRBD1 (7 bases). Germline values: CDR1 MNHEY, CDR2 SVGEGT. Deletions cut 0 bases from V and 3 bases from J, with 13 bases between. This CDR3 is 16 amino acids long. The CDR3: CASSYSTGTLTDTQYF. CDR3 DNA: TGTGCCAGCAGTTACTCGACAGGGACTTTAACAGATACGCAGTATTTT.

The CDR3 DNA reads TGTGCCAGCAGCCAGGGGACAGGGATTCCCTACGAGCAGTACTTC. Residues: CASSQGTGIPYEQYF. V is TRBV6-5 and J is TRBJ2-7, with 9 bases that match TRBD1. The CDR3 spans 15 residues. With V trimmed by 6 bases and J by 2 bases, 8 bases remained unmatched. CDR1 is MNHEY, CDR2 SVGAGI, per germline.

This clone was seen just once. V is TRBV6-6 and J is TRBJ1-1, with D hard to call. The CDR3 spans 12 residues. The V gene lost 2 bases and the J gene lost 6 bases, with 7 bases spanning the gap. Germline CDR1 and CDR2: MNHNY and SVGAGI (reference sequence). The CDR3 spells CASSYTGAEAFF. In nucleotides, the CDR3 is TGTGCCAGCAGTTACACCGGGGCTGAAGCTTTCTTT.

V is TRBV19 and J is TRBJ1-3; 8 bases agree with TRBD1. The ends lost 6 bases at V and 2 bases at J; junction bases unmatched: 3. This CDR3 is built from 14 residues. Germline CDR1 is LNHDA and CDR2 is SQIVND (reference sequence). The CDR3 loop reads CASSGQGTGNTIYF. CDR3 nucleotides: TGTGCCAGTAGCGGACAGGGCACTGGAAACACCATATATTTT.

This clone has only one observation. The CDR3 DNA follows: TGTGCCAGCAGCTTATTAGGACAGGGGTTGACCGGGGAGCTGTTTTTT. Residues: CASSLLGQGLTGELFF. The chain carries TRBV13 and TRBJ2-2; 9 positions match TRBD1. This CDR3 region has 16 residues. Germline V gene sequence: CDR1 PRHDT, CDR2 FYEKMQ (reference sequence). The J segment lost 5 bases and the V segment lost 2 bases, leaving 6 bases of the junction unmatched.

The chain uses TRBV30 and TRBJ1-4; 8 bases align to TRBD1. CDR1 and CDR2 from the germline V gene are GTSNPN and SVGIG (reference sequence). The CDR3 has 14 amino acids. V lost 0 bases, J lost 7 bases, and 4 bases stayed unmatched. CDR3 region: CAWSVQGAGEKLFF. The DNA for the CDR3 is TGTGCCTGGAGTGTTCAGGGGGCGGGTGAAAAACTGTTTTTT.

The chain uses TRBV3-1 (or the pseudogene TRBV3-2) and TRBJ1-6, with D maybe TRBD1 (6 bases). With 4 bases removed from V and 10 bases from J, the gap between germline ends came to 14 bases. Germline V lookup: CDR1 LGHDT, CDR2 YNNKEL (reference sequence). The CDR3 length is 14 residues. Here the CDR3 reads CASSLRQGKSPLHF. The CDR3 bases are TGTGCCAGCAGCCTTCGGCAGGGGAAATCACCCCTCCACTTT.

The gene calls are TRBV19 and TRBJ2-7; 8 bases align to TRBD2. Germline CDR1 reads LNHDA; CDR2 reads SQIVND (reference sequence). There are 15 residues in the CDR3. The J segment lost 7 bases and the V segment lost 0 bases, leaving 8 bases of the junction unmatched. The CDR3 protein is CASSIDSGEAQEQYF. The CDR3 DNA reads TGTGCCAGTAGTATAGATAGCGGGGAAGCCCAAGAGCAGTACTTC.

The CDR3 nucleotides are TGTGCCAGTAGTATCTCGGGACAAGCGAACACTGAAGCTTTCTTT. Its translation: CASSISGQANTEAFF. The chain recombines TRBV19 with TRBJ1-1; possible D gene TRBD1, 6 bases. The V gene's germline CDR1 is LNHDA and CDR2 SQIVND (reference sequence). V lost 3 bases and J lost 1, with 12 bases in between. This CDR3 is 15 amino acids long.

The rearrangement links TRBV5-1 to TRBJ1-5; D is possibly TRBD1 (5 bases). Trimming shortened V by 4 bases and J by 10 bases, and 21 bases separated the two germline ends. This CDR3 comprises 15 residues. Germline V lookup: CDR1 SGHRS, CDR2 YFSETQ. The CDR3 nucleotides read TGCGCCAGCAGCCCCGATGGGGCCGTCGGGGGACCCCAGCATTTT. Translation: CASSPDGAVGGPQHF.

V is TRBV5-1 and J is TRBJ1-2, with 8 bases fitting TRBD1. The CDR3 length is 16 residues. CDR1 SGHRS and CDR2 YFSETQ come from the germline V gene. Unmatched junction bases numbered 9, after V lost 3 bases and J lost 2 bases. CDR3: CASSSLPGQENYGYTF. CDR3 bases: TGCGCCAGCAGCTCCCTGCCGGGACAGGAGAACTATGGCTACACCTTC.

V usage is TRBV29-1 and J usage is TRBJ1-2; the match to TRBD1 covers 8 bases. The ends lost 6 bases at V and 5 bases at J; junction bases unmatched: 8. The germline gives CDR1 SQVTM, CDR2 ANQGSEA. This CDR3 is built from 13 residues. The CDR3 here is CSVETGERYGYTF. CDR3 in DNA: TGCAGCGTGGAGACAGGGGAACGGTATGGCTACACCTTC.

The V call is TRBV6-2 or TRBV6-3, the J call TRBJ1-1, with D tentatively TRBD1 (5 bases). The CDR3 is 14 amino acids. Germline loops: CDR1 MNHEY, CDR2 SVGEGT. The V and J ends lost 7 bases and 0 bases respectively, with 12 bases between them. CDR3 coding DNA: TGTGCCAGCATCCCCGACAGAGTGAACACTGAAGCTTTCTTT. It yields the protein CASIPDRVNTEAFF.

J is TRBJ1-2 and V is TRBV30; TRBD1 might be the D (6 bases). Trimming took off 2 bases at V and 4 bases at J, with 11 bases between the two ends. The CDR3 contains 13 residues. Germline assignment: CDR1 GTSNPN and CDR2 SVGIG (reference sequence). CDR3 protein: CAWSFGQTYGYTF. In nucleotides, the CDR3 is TGTGCCTGGAGTTTTGGACAGACCTATGGCTACACCTTC.

The chain carries TRBV7-8 and TRBJ2-1; D possibly corresponds to TRBD1 (6 bases). Germline V CDR1 and CDR2: SGHVS, FQNEAQ. Trimming took 5 bases from V and 7 from J, leaving 12 bases between them. The CDR3 extends over 13 amino acids. The CDR3 nucleotides are TGTGCCAGCAGCAAAGGTAGGGGGAATGAGCAGTTCTTC. Its translation is CASSKGRGNEQFF.

The CDR3 nucleotides are TGTGCCAGCGGCGGCGACAGACTGAACACTGAAGCTTTCTTT. It encodes CASGGDRLNTEAFF. The J gene is TRBJ1-1, the V gene TRBV2; D might be TRBD1 (5 bases). The CDR3 runs 14 residues. The germline V and J ends were trimmed by 8 bases and 0 bases, with 13 bases remaining between them. Germline V gene data show CDR1 as SNHLY and CDR2 as FYNNEI. Complete variable domain (other parts from reference TRBV2 and TRBJ1-1): EPEVTQTPSHQVTQMGQEVILRCVPISNHLYFYWYRQILGQKVEFLVSFYNNEISEKSEIFDDQFSVERPDGSNFTLKIRSTKLEDSAMYFCASGGDRLNTEAFFGQGTRLTVV.

The chain uses TRBV2 and TRBJ2-1; D gene uncertain. Trimming removed 2 bases from V and 6 bases from J, with 5 bases in between. This CDR3 is 12 amino acids long. The V gene's germline CDR1 is SNHLY and CDR2 FYNNEI. CDR3 region: CASSELSNEQFF. In nucleotides, the CDR3 is TGTGCCAGCAGTGAACTGAGCAATGAGCAGTTCTTC.

This chain connects TRBV10-1 to TRBJ2-7, with 8 bases lining up with TRBD1. CDR3 size: 16 residues. Germline CDR1 WNHNN, CDR2 SYGVQD (reference sequence). V lost 6 bases to trimming and J lost 2 bases; unmatched junction nucleotides: 12. CDR3 region: CASRGKPGQETYEQYV. The CDR3 DNA is TGCGCCAGCAGGGGAAAACCGGGACAGGAGACCTACGAGCAGTACGTC.

The chain combines TRBV10-1 with TRBJ2-5; D is unresolved. Trimming took 2 bases from V and 3 from J, leaving 10 bases between them. The CDR3 has 14 residues. Germline CDR1 WNHNN, CDR2 SYGVQD (reference sequence). In DNA, the CDR3 is TGCGCCAGCAGTGAGCCAGGCCAGGAAGAGACCCAGTACTTC. Translation: CASSEPGQEETQYF.

This clone was detected once. The rearrangement links TRBV9 to TRBJ1-2; no definite D call. This CDR3 spans 15 amino acids. Per germline, CDR1 SGDLS and CDR2 YYNGEE. The V end was cut by 3 bases, the J end by 0 bases, with 12 bases between. The CDR3 sequence is CASSALVSANYGYTF. The CDR3 DNA sequence: TGTGCCAGCAGCGCACTGGTCAGCGCTAACTATGGCTACACCTTC. The whole variable domain, filled in from reference TRBV9 and TRBJ1-2, reads DSGVTQTPKHLITATGQRVTLRCSPRSGDLSVYWYQQSLDQGLQFLIQYYNGEERAKGNILERFSAQQFPDLHSELNLSSLELGDSALYFCASSALVSANYGYTFGSGTRLTVV.